This T cell receptor (beta chain) was captured by sequencing in a study of blood T cell repertoires in COVID-19. Overall study context: Collection of acute and convalescent COVID-19 samples took place in the United States, Italy and Spain.

CDR3 length equals 15 residues. The germline V gene has CDR1 SGDLS and CDR2 YYNGEE. The V gene end was trimmed by 4 bases and the J gene end by 9 bases; junction bases not matched to a gene: 14. Generated by immunoSEQ multiplex PCR, the TCRdb table keeps only in-frame clones and is missing some. The profile shows fewer than 350,000 clones, roughly nine tenths of them singletons. The clonotype originates from a woman younger than 45 with COVID-19, enrolled during active disease. Sequenced input: peripheral blood. This chain connects TRBV9 to TRBJ2-7, with 9 bases identical to TRBD1. CDR3 sequence reads: CASSPGVDRGLGQYF. The CDR3, as DNA: TGTGCCAGCAGCCCCGGTGTGGACAGGGGCCTCGGGCAGTACTTC.